The 18 T cell receptor beta chains reported below all come from one sample, sequenced in a study of shared clonotypes between healthy human individuals. Clones were read by immunoSEQ multiplex PCR, and TCRdb kept only the in-frame ones, dropping some. The data contain about 960,000 clones, more than 75% of them singletons. Specimen: memory CD4+ T cells sorted from blood. Indicated subset: CD45RA-negative fraction. The source of these receptors is a man aged 18 to 30 in good health.

This chain links TRBV5-6 with TRBJ1-6; D is unclear. Trimming shortened V by 0 bases and J by 6 bases, and 10 bases separated the two germline ends. The germline V gene has CDR1 SGHDT and CDR2 YYEEEE. This CDR3 spans 15 amino acids. CDR3 residues: CASSLATGVNSPLHF. As DNA, the CDR3 is TGTGCCAGCAGCTTGGCCACTGGGGTTAATTCACCCCTCCACTTT.

The genes are TRBV27 and TRBJ2-1, with 8 bases fitting TRBD1. The CDR3 totals 16 residues. Germline CDR1 reads MNHEY; CDR2 reads SMNVEV (reference sequence). The ends lost 5 bases at V and 4 bases at J; junction bases unmatched: 10. The CDR3 spells CASSTSGGRGYNEQFF. The CDR3 DNA follows: TGTGCCAGCAGTACGTCAGGGGGCCGGGGATACAATGAGCAGTTCTTC.

The chain uses TRBV29-1 and TRBJ2-1; 9 bases are a match to TRBD1. CDR1 and CDR2 (germline): SQVTM, ANQGSEA. V shed 5 bases, J shed 6 bases, and the junction held 8 bases outside the gene matches. CDR3 length: 14 amino acids. Written as DNA, the CDR3 is TGCAGCGTTTTAGAACAGGGGGCTTCCAATGAGCAGTTCTTC. Encoded protein: CSVLEQGASNEQFF.

V gene TRBV11-2 combines with J gene TRBJ2-7; D possibly corresponds to TRBD1 (5 bases). V lost 5 bases and J lost 1, with 15 bases in between. There are 15 residues in the CDR3. From germline, CDR1 is SGHAT and CDR2 FQNNGV. As DNA, the CDR3 is TGTGCCAGCAGCAAAGGGGCGTGGCAATCCTACGAGCAGTACTTC. This translates into CASSKGAWQSYEQYF.

This chain's CDR3 is CASSQGTVVSPLHF. The CDR3 DNA reads as TGTGCCAGCAGCCAAGGGACGGTGGTTTCACCCCTCCACTTT. J is TRBJ1-6 and V is TRBV14; no reliable D call. Trimming removed 1 base at V and 9 bases at J, with 10 bases between. The CDR3 is 14 residues long. Germline-derived CDR1 and CDR2 are SGHDN and FVKESK.

This clone was counted many times. The chain couples TRBV9 to TRBJ1-5; D not certain. V shed 0 bases and J shed 2 bases, with 9 bases lying between them. The CDR3 has 15 amino acids. Germline values: CDR1 SGDLS, CDR2 YYNGEE. The CDR3 DNA sequence: TGTGCCAGCAGCGTAGACACCGCAGGCAATCAGCCCCAGCATTTT. As protein: CASSVDTAGNQPQHF.

The V gene is TRBV4-3, the J gene TRBJ2-1; 14 nucleotides align to TRBD2. Looked up from germline, CDR1 is LGHNA and CDR2 is YSLEER. Trimming took 0 bases from V and 3 from J; bases not matched to a gene: 10. The CDR3 contains 20 residues. CDR3 residues: CASSQEEGLAGVGDYNEQFF. The CDR3 DNA reads TGCGCCAGCAGCCAAGAGGAGGGACTAGCGGGAGTAGGGGACTACAATGAGCAGTTCTTC.

CDR3 residues: CASSKTGGNAQPQHF. The CDR3 coding sequence is TGTGCCAGCAGTAAGACAGGGGGTAATGCTCAGCCCCAGCATTTT. This chain joins TRBV28 and TRBJ1-5, with 9 bases fitting TRBD1. The J segment lost 6 bases and the V segment lost 5 bases, leaving 8 bases of the junction unmatched. CDR1 and CDR2 (germline): MDHEN, SYDVKM. The CDR3 runs 15 residues.

The chain combines TRBV4-1 with TRBJ2-3; D may be TRBD2 (7 bases). V lost 0 bases to trimming and J lost 3 bases, with 13 bases between them. CDR3 length: 16 amino acids. The germline V gene encodes CDR1 MGHRA and CDR2 YSYEKL. The CDR3 spells CASSQDRGGATDTQYF. The CDR3, as DNA: TGCGCCAGCAGCCAAGATCGTGGGGGGGCGACAGATACGCAGTATTTT.

This clone was seen once. The J gene is TRBJ2-1, the V gene TRBV9; 9 bases are a match to TRBD1. From germline, CDR1 is SGDLS and CDR2 YYNGEE. The CDR3 runs 14 residues. Germline trimming cut 2 bases from V and 9 bases from J; bases unmatched to any gene: 6. The CDR3: CASSVGQGLGEQFF. Here the CDR3 DNA reads TGTGCCAGCAGCGTGGGACAGGGTCTCGGTGAGCAGTTCTTC. Supplemented by reference TRBV9 and TRBJ2-1, the full variable domain reads DSGVTQTPKHLITATGQRVTLRCSPRSGDLSVYWYQQSLDQGLQFLIQYYNGEERAKGNILERFSAQQFPDLHSELNLSSLELGDSALYFCASSVGQGLGEQFFGPGTRLTVL.

This clone appeared a few times. This sequence joins TRBV4-1 and TRBJ2-3; 9 nucleotides line up with TRBD2. Germline CDR1 reads MGHRA; CDR2 reads YSYEKL. This CDR3 is 17 amino acids long. J lost 1 base, V lost 3 bases, and 8 bases had no gene match. The CDR3 nucleotides are TGCGCCAGCAGCCAGGGGTTCGGCGGGGGGGGCACAGATACGCAGTATTTT. Protein sequence: CASSQGFGGGGTDTQYF.

This clone was seen a few times. The chain recombines TRBV28 with TRBJ2-1, with 9 positions matching TRBD1. Germline V CDR1 and CDR2: MDHEN, SYDVKM. This CDR3 contains 15 residues. Germline trimming cut 3 bases from V and 7 bases from J; bases unmatched to any gene: 7. In DNA form, the CDR3 reads TGTGCCAGCAGTTTTTCGGGACAGGGTGCGAATGAGCAGTTCTTC. The encoded protein is CASSFSGQGANEQFF.

This clone occurred a few times. A single base is all that separates this from a far larger clone, so a read error is likely. In the same sample, other DNA sequences code for this CDR3. The V gene is TRBV2, the J gene TRBJ1-5; maybe TRBD1 (6 bases). V lost 6 bases and J lost 4, with 7 bases in between. CDR3 length: 12 amino acids. Germline V gene lookup returns CDR1 SNHLY and CDR2 FYNNEI. The CDR3 here is CASRDSNQPQHF. CDR3 in DNA: TGTGCCAGCAGGGACAGTAATCAGCCCCAGCATTTT.

This clone occurred once. The rearrangement uses TRBV4-3 and TRBJ2-3, with a tentative D call TRBD2 (6 bases). There are 16 residues in the CDR3. Germline V CDR1 and CDR2: LGHNA, YSLEER. With 1 base removed from V and 0 bases from J, the gap between germline ends came to 11 bases. The CDR3 loop reads CASSQGAGTSTDTQYF. The CDR3 DNA reads TGCGCCAGCAGCCAAGGGGCGGGGACTAGCACAGATACGCAGTATTTT.

The chain combines TRBV30 with TRBJ1-5; TRBD1 might be the D (5 bases). The V gene lost 2 bases and the J gene lost 6 bases, with 14 bases spanning the gap. CDR1 is GTSNPN, CDR2 SVGIG, per germline (reference sequence). The CDR3 has 14 residues. The CDR3 nucleotides are TGTGCCTGGAGTCAAAACATTGGGGCTCAGCCCCAGCATTTT. It yields the protein CAWSQNIGAQPQHF.

Only one count was recorded for this clone. The chain has TRBV6-5 and TRBJ1-2; the D gene is possibly TRBD1 (6 bases). The CDR3 runs 14 residues. CDR1 is MNHEY and CDR2 is SVGAGI in the germline V gene. Trimming took off 7 bases at V and 7 bases at J, with 19 bases between the two ends. CDR3 sequence: CASNRDRFARGYTF. The CDR3 coding sequence is TGTGCCAGCAATCGAGACAGGTTCGCTCGTGGCTACACCTTC.

This rearrangement joins TRBV4-3 to TRBJ1-1, with TRBD1 matching 8 bases. The CDR3 runs to 13 residues. The junction had 6 bases not matched to a gene; V was cut back by 4 bases and J by 8 bases. Germline V lookup: CDR1 LGHNA, CDR2 YSLEER. The CDR3 DNA follows: TGCGCCAGCAGCCTTGGACAGGGCCAGGAAGCTTTCTTT. This encodes CASSLGQGQEAFF.

The chain has TRBV18 and TRBJ1-4, with TRBD1 identical over 11 bases. The germline V gene encodes CDR1 KGHSH and CDR2 LQKENI. This CDR3 has 18 residues. V was pared by 3 bases and J by 0 bases, with 6 bases of the junction left unmatched. As DNA, the CDR3 is TGTGCCAGCTCACCGGCCGGGACAGGGGGACCAACTAATGAAAAACTGTTTTTT. Its translation: CASSPAGTGGPTNEKLFF.